Listed here is a single T cell receptor beta chain. Its target is unknown. The record originates from a study of graft-versus-host responses after intestinal transplantation. Study in general: Following induction with anti-thymocyte globulin, all recipients were given tacrolimus and steroids for approximately 3 years.

Sequencing used immunoSEQ multiplex PCR; TCRdb keeps in-frame clones, though not all of them. The table lists 13,000 to 15,000 clones, 77% of them singletons. CDR3 length equals 13 residues. The germline V and J ends were trimmed by 4 bases and 5 bases, with 10 bases remaining between them. Germline V lookup: CDR1 MNHEY, CDR2 SMNVEV (reference sequence). Tissue from the graft was processed to free its intraepithelial and lamina propria lymphocytes. Study-level points and caveats: Allografts from individuals with graft-donor T cell macrochimerism displayed high graft-versus-host to host-versus-graft clonal ratios. The recipient marrow held GvH clones, and some of them showed up first in ileum or blood. Declining HvG levels early post-transplant were linked to peak circulating GvH clone levels.

This clonotype originated in a human patient who received an intestinal transplant, so some T cells may come from the graft donor. The V and J genes are TRBV27 and TRBJ2-3; D perhaps matches TRBD2 (6 bases). The sequencing here drew on ileum tissue, taken roughly 27 days after intestinal transplant. For the CDR3, the DNA is TGTGCCAGCAGTTCACTAGCAGAAGATACGCAGTATTTT. This encodes CASSSLAEDTQYF.